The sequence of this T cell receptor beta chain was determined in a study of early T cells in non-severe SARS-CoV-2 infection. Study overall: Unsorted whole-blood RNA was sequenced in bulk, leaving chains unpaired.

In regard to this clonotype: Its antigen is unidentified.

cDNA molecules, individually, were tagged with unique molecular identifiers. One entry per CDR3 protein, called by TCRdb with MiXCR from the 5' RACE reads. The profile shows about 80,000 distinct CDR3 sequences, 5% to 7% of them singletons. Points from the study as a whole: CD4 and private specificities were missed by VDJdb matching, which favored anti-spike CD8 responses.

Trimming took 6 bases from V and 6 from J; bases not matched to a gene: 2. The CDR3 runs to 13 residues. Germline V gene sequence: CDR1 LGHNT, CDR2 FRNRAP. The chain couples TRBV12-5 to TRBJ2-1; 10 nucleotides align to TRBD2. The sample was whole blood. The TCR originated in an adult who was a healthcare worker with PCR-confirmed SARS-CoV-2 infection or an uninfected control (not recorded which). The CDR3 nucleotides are TGTGCTAGTGGGACTAGCGGGCGCAATGAGCAGTTCTTC. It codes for CASGTSGRNEQFF.